Given below is one TCR beta chain in context. Its antigen remains unknown. This CDR3 has 13 residues. The V end was cut by 11 bases, the J end by 2 bases, with 14 bases between. Germline loops: CDR1 LNHNV, CDR2 YYDKDF (reference sequence). This entry is derived from a study of siplizumab effects on memory and regulatory T cells. Each sample contributed some 96,000 TCR templates to the assay. Sequencing was performed with immunoSEQ multiplex PCR; in TCRdb, only in-frame clones are kept and a portion is missing. The sample records about 120,000 clones, 90% to 95% being singletons. The study's findings and limits: An assignable naive or memory phenotype was lacking in roughly 75-96% of proliferating CD4+ or CD8+ clones. The Treg-derived share of mappable alloreactive CD4+ clones averaged approximately 71% with siplizumab and 26.9% in controls.

The sequenced material came from non-Treg CD4+ T cells sorted from blood. The TCR sequence derives from a human donor in good health. The rearrangement joins TRBV15 to TRBJ2-3; D is perhaps TRBD1 (5 bases). The CDR3, as DNA: TGTGCCCAAAAACAGGATTCCACAGATACGCAGTATTTT. It specifies CAQKQDSTDTQYF.